The present T cell receptor (beta chain) was sequenced within a study of high-grade serous ovarian cancer treatment subgroups. Background on the study: Mean per sample: about 14,000 reads, around 7,100 unique TCR beta rearrangements. Regarding the study as a whole: Same-patient tumor repertoires overlapped at about 0.095 to 0.8; different patients barely overlapped.

In regard to this clone: Its antigen is not identified.

Tumor tissue was taken before any definitive surgery or chemotherapy was given. Profiling relied on immunoSEQ multiplex PCR, and the TCRdb table lists in-frame clones only, not all of them. The table has about a thousand clones, roughly 82% seen once. CDR3 length: 16 residues. V was shortened by 5 bases and J by 3 bases, with 17 bases between the two germline ends. Germline V gene sequence: CDR1 LNHDA, CDR2 SQIVND (reference sequence). V usage is TRBV19 and J usage is TRBJ2-1; a possible D gene is TRBD1 (6 bases). The TCR was taken from a human donor with high-grade serous ovarian cancer. The sequencing input was tumor tissue. This CDR3 is CASSVFRDTYYNEQFF. The DNA for the CDR3 is TGTGCCAGTAGTGTATTCCGGGACACTTACTACAATGAGCAGTTCTTC. Full variable domain (remainder filled in from reference TRBV19 and TRBJ2-1): DGGITQSPKYLFRKEGQNVTLSCEQNLNHDAMYWYRQDPGQGLRLIYYSQIVNDFQKGDIAEGYSVSREKKESFPLTVTSAQKNPTAFYLCASSVFRDTYYNEQFFGPGTRLTVL.